This TCR beta chain was identified in a study of T-cell memory formation after mild COVID-19. This clonotype occurred a few times. Its matching antigen is unknown. A 5'RACE reaction primed in the constant segment made cDNA libraries of TCR alpha and TCR beta, and these carried sample barcodes and UMIs. TCRdb independently ran MiXCR on the 5' RACE reads; one entry per CDR3 protein. The data show 98,000 or so distinct CDR3 sequences, roughly a sixth seen once. Whole-study findings and limits: Clones that contracted from day 15 to 85 had balanced CD4/CD8; later expanders were CD4+ biased. Those CD4+ clones that contracted were mainly in CM and EM (CD8+ ones in EMRA).

The receptor's source is a young man who had mild COVID-19 (a few samples of this study predate the infection). Cell type and time point are not known. The sample comprised PBMCs or a T cell subset sorted from them (not recorded which).

The CDR3 nucleotides read TGTGCCAGCGGAAACAGGGGGCGAGAGGCTTTCTTT. This translates into CASGNRGREAFF. The chain uses TRBV2 and TRBJ1-1, with 9 bases aligning to TRBD1. This CDR3 contains 12 residues. CDR1 is SNHLY and CDR2 is FYNNEI in the germline V gene. Trimming at V came to 8 bases and at J to 11 bases, leaving 9 bases not matched to a gene.